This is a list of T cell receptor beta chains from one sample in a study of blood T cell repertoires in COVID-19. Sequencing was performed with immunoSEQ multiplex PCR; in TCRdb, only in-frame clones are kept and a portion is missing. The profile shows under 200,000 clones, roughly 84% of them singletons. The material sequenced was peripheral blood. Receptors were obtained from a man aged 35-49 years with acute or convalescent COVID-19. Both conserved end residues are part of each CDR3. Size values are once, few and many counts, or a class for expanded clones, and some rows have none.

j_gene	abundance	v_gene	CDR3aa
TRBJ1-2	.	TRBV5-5	CASSLQTTANYGYTF
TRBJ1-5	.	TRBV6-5	CASSSWTGGIEPQHF
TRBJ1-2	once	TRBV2	CASTRVSYGYTF
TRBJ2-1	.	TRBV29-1	CSLLEEAGGSYNEQFF
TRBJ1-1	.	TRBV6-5	CAITYGGAPDTEAFF
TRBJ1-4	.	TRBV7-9	CASSSRGPTGYGEKLFF
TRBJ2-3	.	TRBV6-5	CASSPLRGADTQYF
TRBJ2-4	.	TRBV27	CASSARATKNIQYF
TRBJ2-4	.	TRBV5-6	CASSLYGTSAHIQYF
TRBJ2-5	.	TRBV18	CASSPYGDSGYF
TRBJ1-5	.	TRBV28	CASSLPRNQPQHF
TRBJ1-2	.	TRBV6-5	CASRAGDMIVYGYTF
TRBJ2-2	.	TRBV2	CASTRQITGELFF
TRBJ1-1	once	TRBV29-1	CSFKRQGTNTEAFF
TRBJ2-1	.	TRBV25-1	CASSEFVAGGLNEQFF
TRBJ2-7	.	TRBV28	CASSFSLGTGGYEQYF
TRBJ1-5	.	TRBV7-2	CASSLSEEQPQHF
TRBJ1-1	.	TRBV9	CASSVGDRNTEAFF
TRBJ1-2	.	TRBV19	CASSSRTRSPHYGYTF
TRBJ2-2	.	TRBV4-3	CASSQSGGGNTGELFF
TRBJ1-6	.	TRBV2	CASSERGGRDSPLHF
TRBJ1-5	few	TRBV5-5	CASSSQSSNQPQHF
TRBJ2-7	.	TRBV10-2	CASSEGAEYEQYF
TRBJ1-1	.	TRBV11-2	CASSLSDTEAFF
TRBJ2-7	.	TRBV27	CASSLSSGYEQYF
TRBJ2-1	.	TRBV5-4	CASSFSGASYNEQFF
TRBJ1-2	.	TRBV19	CASSRTVDGYTF
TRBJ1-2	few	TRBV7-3	CASSPADRSGYTF
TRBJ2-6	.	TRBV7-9	CASSSGQGLFVEAF
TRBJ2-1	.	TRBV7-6	CASSLAPGQGGREQFF
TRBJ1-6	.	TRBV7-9	CASSLVRGNNSPLHF